The rows below give T cell receptor beta chains drawn from one sample of a study of T cell responses to AZD1222 COVID-19 vaccine. Profiled with immunoSEQ multiplex PCR; TCRdb holds only in-frame clones, not every one. This table has about 120,000 clones, 70% to 90% appearing once. Sample: peripheral blood, taken on day 0 of AZD1222 vaccination. These receptors were taken from an adult in good health. Both conserved end residues are part of each CDR3. The order of the fields is J gene, V gene, clone size, D gene, CDR3 protein, CDR3 DNA. The D gene is left open where the match is weak. Not all rows give a size; the values are once, few, many and, for expanded clones, a class.

>TRBJ2-1|TRBV5-4|few|TRBD1
CASSYGTGAREEQFF
TGTGCCAGCAGCTACGGGACAGGGGCAAGGGAAGAGCAGTTCTTC
>TRBJ1-2|TRBV28|-|TRBD1
CASRIPGTGVGYTF
TGTGCCAGCAGGATCCCCGGGACAGGGGTTGGCTACACCTTC
>TRBJ2-7|TRBV18|-|-
CASSGGQSPYEQYF
TGTGCCAGCTCAGGCGGACAATCGCCCTACGAGCAGTACTTC
>TRBJ2-7|TRBV9|-|-
CASSVGETIVSYEQYF
TGTGCCAGCAGCGTAGGTGAAACAATAGTCAGTTACGAGCAGTACTTC
>TRBJ2-7|TRBV4-1|-|-
CASSQLWQSYEQYF
TGCGCCAGCAGCCAGCTGTGGCAGTCCTACGAGCAGTACTTC
>TRBJ2-2|TRBV6-5|-|-
CASSRPYTGELFF
TGTGCCAGCAGCCGACCCTACACCGGGGAGCTGTTTTTT
>TRBJ2-1|TRBV6-2/TRBV6-3|-|TRBD2
CASSTLAGRNEQFF
TGTGCCAGCAGCACACTAGCGGGGAGGAATGAGCAGTTCTTC
>TRBJ1-1|TRBV5-4|-|-
CASSLPAGEGTEAFF
TGTGCCAGCAGCTTGCCTGCCGGAGAGGGCACTGAAGCTTTCTTT
>TRBJ1-1|TRBV7-8|-|-
CASSLDTTEAFF
TGTGCCAGCAGCTTAGATACCACTGAAGCTTTCTTT
>TRBJ1-1|TRBV5-1|-|-
CASSLKGGDGTEAFF
TGCGCCAGCAGCTTAAAGGGGGGCGATGGAACTGAAGCTTTCTTT
>TRBJ1-2|TRBV6-2/TRBV6-3|-|-
CASSYQTRQLPYGYTF
TGTGCCAGCAGTTACCAGACAAGACAGCTACCCTATGGCTACACCTTC
>TRBJ1-1|TRBV12-5|-|-
CASFRQANTEAFF
TGTGCTAGCTTCCGACAGGCGAACACTGAAGCTTTCTTT
>TRBJ2-1|TRBV7-9|-|-
CASSVGRQSYNEQFF
TGTGCCAGCAGCGTGGGCAGACAGTCATACAATGAGCAGTTCTTC
>TRBJ1-1|TRBV6-2/TRBV6-3|-|TRBD1
CASSPHGQDTEAFF
TGTGCCAGCAGCCCACACGGACAGGACACTGAAGCTTTCTTT
>TRBJ1-1|TRBV12-3/TRBV12-4|-|-
CASSAGLNTEAFF
TGTGCCAGCAGTGCGGGGCTGAACACTGAAGCTTTCTTT
>TRBJ2-7|TRBV7-2|-|-
CASSFGGQGEQYF
TGTGCCAGCAGCTTTGGGGGCCAGGGGGAGCAGTACTTC
>TRBJ1-6|TRBV25-1|-|-
CASSERNNSPLHF
TGTGCCAGCAGTGAACGAAATAATTCACCCCTCCACTTT
>TRBJ2-1|TRBV5-1|-|TRBD2
CASSAPGLAGLNEQFF
TGCGCCAGCAGCGCACCGGGACTAGCGGGCCTCAATGAGCAGTTCTTC
>TRBJ2-7|TRBV6-5|once|-
CASSPGTPSLEQYF
TGTGCCAGCAGTCCCGGGACTCCGTCCTTGGAGCAGTACTTC
>TRBJ1-5|TRBV10-1|-|-
CASSEPGPFFWPQHF
TGCGCCAGCAGTGAACCCGGACCGTTCTTCTGGCCCCAGCATTTT
>TRBJ2-3|TRBV6-4|-|TRBD2
CASSDSKAGGPDTQYF
TGTGCCAGCAGTGACTCGAAGGCGGGGGGACCGGATACGCAGTATTTT
>TRBJ2-7|TRBV7-2|-|-
CASSKGRVSYEQYF
TGTGCCAGCTCCAAGGGGCGGGTTTCCTACGAGCAGTACTTC
>TRBJ1-6|TRBV6-5|-|-
CASKLSAYNSPLHF
TGTGCCAGCAAGCTCAGCGCTTATAATTCACCCCTCCACTTT
>TRBJ1-1|TRBV3-1/TRBV3-2|-|-
CASSQVYGPEAFF
TGTGCCAGCAGCCAAGTTTACGGACCTGAAGCTTTCTTT
>TRBJ1-2|TRBV27|once|TRBD1
CASSGTGYYGYTF
TGTGCCAGCTCGGGGACAGGGTACTATGGCTACACCTTC
>TRBJ1-5|TRBV6-5|-|-
CASSYSQGSNQPQHF
TGTGCCAGCAGTTACTCACAGGGTAGCAATCAGCCCCAGCATTTT
>TRBJ1-5|TRBV11-2|once|-
CASSLNRGFPYSNQPQHF
TGTGCCAGCAGCTTAAATAGGGGGTTCCCTTATAGCAATCAGCCCCAGCATTTT
>TRBJ2-7|TRBV21-1|-|-
CASSKPTGPYEQYF
TGTGCCAGCAGCAAACCGACAGGGCCCTACGAGCAGTACTTC
>TRBJ1-4|TRBV4-1|few|-
CASRLQGINEKLFF
TGCGCCAGCAGACTACAGGGAATTAATGAAAAACTGTTTTTT
>TRBJ2-3|TRBV7-3|-|TRBD1
CASSLTPRGSSTDTQYF
TGTGCCAGCAGCTTAACGCCCAGGGGGTCTAGCACAGATACGCAGTATTTT
>TRBJ1-2|TRBV6-5|once|-
CASRPTGYNYGYTF
TGTGCCAGCAGGCCGACAGGATATAACTATGGCTACACCTTC
>TRBJ2-7|TRBV9|-|-
CASSVAAYGGNEQYF
TGTGCCAGCAGCGTAGCCGCCTACGGAGGGAACGAGCAGTACTTC
>TRBJ2-1|TRBV19|-|-
CASSIDGLSSYNEQFF
TGTGCCAGTAGTATCGACGGATTAAGCTCCTACAATGAGCAGTTCTTC
>TRBJ1-2|TRBV7-2|-|-
CASAQGGIYGYTF
TGTGCCAGCGCCCAAGGGGGTATCTACGGCTACACCTTC
>TRBJ1-5|TRBV15|-|-
CATSRDRGEPQHF
TGTGCCACCAGCAGAGATAGGGGGGAGCCCCAGCATTTT
>TRBJ1-5|TRBV7-8|-|-
CASSLGVIGNQPQHF
TGTGCCAGCAGCTTAGGGGTCATAGGTAATCAGCCCCAGCATTTT
>TRBJ2-5|TRBV10-2|-|TRBD1
CASSRQGLETQYF
TGCGCCAGCAGCAGACAGGGTTTAGAGACCCAGTACTTC
>TRBJ1-6|TRBV19|few|-
CASSIGGKSPLHF
TGTGCCAGTAGTATCGGGGGCAAATCACCCCTCCACTTT
>TRBJ1-4|TRBV4-1|-|-
CASSQGVGGADEKLFF
TGCGCCAGCAGCCAAGGCGTTGGGGGCGCAGATGAAAAACTGTTTTTT
>TRBJ1-4|TRBV7-8|-|TRBD1
CASSGQGGATNEKLFF
TGTGCCAGCAGCGGACAGGGAGGTGCAACTAATGAAAAACTGTTTTTT
>TRBJ1-5|TRBV7-9|-|TRBD1
CASSLALDRIPYSNQPQHF
TGTGCCAGCAGCTTAGCGCTGGACAGGATTCCCTATAGCAATCAGCCCCAGCATTTT
>TRBJ2-2|TRBV19|once|-
CASSIGRTLGHGGELFF
TGTGCCAGTAGTATAGGCCGGACGCTGGGGCACGGGGGGGAGCTGTTTTTT
>TRBJ1-1|TRBV18|-|TRBD1
CASSPTIERTGKTEAFF
TGTGCCAGCTCACCGACTATAGAACGGACAGGGAAAACTGAAGCTTTCTTT
>TRBJ1-3|TRBV6-1|-|-
CASSEGYRVHSGNTIYF
TGTGCCAGCAGTGAAGGTTACAGAGTACACTCTGGAAACACCATATATTTT
>TRBJ2-2|TRBV10-3|-|-
CAIILANTGELFF
TGTGCCATCATTTTGGCGAACACCGGGGAGCTGTTTTTT
>TRBJ1-5|TRBV12-3/TRBV12-4|-|TRBD1
CASSGTGNQPQHF
TGTGCCAGCAGTGGGACAGGCAATCAGCCCCAGCATTTT
>TRBJ2-7|TRBV11-2|-|TRBD1
CASSFALGTGQGSIEQYF
TGTGCCAGCAGCTTCGCCCTCGGAACCGGACAGGGCTCGATCGAGCAGTACTTC
>TRBJ2-7|TRBV5-1|-|-
CASSFPDGEQYF
TGCGCCAGCAGCTTCCCCGATGGCGAGCAGTACTTC
>TRBJ2-2|TRBV29-1|once|-
CSVESPGRSTGELFF
TGCAGCGTTGAATCCCCCGGGCGAAGCACCGGGGAGCTGTTTTTT
>TRBJ2-3|TRBV20-1|-|TRBD2
CSASAGTRVPDTQYF
TGCAGTGCTAGTGCCGGGACTAGAGTCCCAGATACGCAGTATTTT
>TRBJ2-4|TRBV12-5|-|-
CASGLEVKNIQYF
TGTGCTAGTGGTCTCGAGGTGAAAAACATTCAGTACTTC
>TRBJ1-2|TRBV5-8|once|TRBD1
CASSLWDSSNYGYTF
TGTGCCAGCAGCTTGTGGGACAGCTCGAACTATGGCTACACCTTC